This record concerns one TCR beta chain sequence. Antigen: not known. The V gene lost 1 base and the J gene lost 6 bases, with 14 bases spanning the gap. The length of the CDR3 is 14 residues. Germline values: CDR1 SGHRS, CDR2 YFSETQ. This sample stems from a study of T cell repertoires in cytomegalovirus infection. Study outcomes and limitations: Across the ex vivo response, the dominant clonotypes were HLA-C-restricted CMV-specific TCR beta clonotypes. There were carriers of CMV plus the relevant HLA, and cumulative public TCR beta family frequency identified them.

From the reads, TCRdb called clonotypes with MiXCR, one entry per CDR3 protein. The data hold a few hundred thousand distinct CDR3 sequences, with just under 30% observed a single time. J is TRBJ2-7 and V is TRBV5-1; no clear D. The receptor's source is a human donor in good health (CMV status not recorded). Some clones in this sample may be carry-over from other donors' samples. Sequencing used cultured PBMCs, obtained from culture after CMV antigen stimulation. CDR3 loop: CASSLRDPSAEQYF. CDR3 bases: TGCGCCAGCAGCTTGCGAGATCCCTCGGCCGAGCAGTACTTC.